This TCR beta chain was captured in a study of identical twins. Whole-study results and caveats: For zero-insertion analyses, partial confounding could come from invariant MAIT and iNKT cells. Conclusions were based on cross-sectional statistical analysis, without following the same donors.

Looked up from germline, CDR1 is DFQATT and CDR2 is SNEGSKA (reference sequence). There are 13 residues in the CDR3. With 6 bases removed from V and 7 bases from J, the gap between germline ends came to 16 bases. With regard to this clonotype: Its antigen is not known.

Template switching introduced a universal primer site, and the cDNA bore unique molecular identifiers. Using its own MiXCR run on the 5' RACE reads, TCRdb lists one record per CDR3 protein. The data contain hundreds of thousands of distinct CDR3 sequences, approximately 24% of them singletons. These data also featured in a second study, about T cells expressing NK-cell markers. As that study records: Researchers got TCR beta repertoires out of sorted CD3+CD56+NKG2C+, CD3+CD56+NKG2C- and CD3+CD56-NKG2C+ T cells.

This rearrangement joins TRBV20-1 to TRBJ1-5; D is perhaps TRBD1 (5 bases). Input material: CD4+ T cells sorted from blood. The receptor was isolated from a woman between 18 and 29 years old in good health. The CDR3 DNA is TGCAGTGCGGGAGGCAGGGTAGGACAGCCCCAGCATTTT. Translation: CSAGGRVGQPQHF.